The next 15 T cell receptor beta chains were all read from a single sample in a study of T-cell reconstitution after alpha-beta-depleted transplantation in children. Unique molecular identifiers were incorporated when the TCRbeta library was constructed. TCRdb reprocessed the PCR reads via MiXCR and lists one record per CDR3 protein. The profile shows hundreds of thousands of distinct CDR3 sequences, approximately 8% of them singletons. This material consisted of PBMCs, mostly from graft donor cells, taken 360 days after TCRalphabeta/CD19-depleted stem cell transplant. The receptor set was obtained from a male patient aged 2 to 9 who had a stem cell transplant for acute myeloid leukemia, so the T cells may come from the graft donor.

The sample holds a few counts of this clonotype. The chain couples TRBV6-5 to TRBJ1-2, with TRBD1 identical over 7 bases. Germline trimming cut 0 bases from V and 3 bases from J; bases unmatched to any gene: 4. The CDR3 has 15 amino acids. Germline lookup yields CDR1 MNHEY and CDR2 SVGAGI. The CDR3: CASSYSPGTDYGYTF. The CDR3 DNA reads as TGTGCCAGCAGTTACTCGCCCGGGACAGACTATGGCTACACCTTC.

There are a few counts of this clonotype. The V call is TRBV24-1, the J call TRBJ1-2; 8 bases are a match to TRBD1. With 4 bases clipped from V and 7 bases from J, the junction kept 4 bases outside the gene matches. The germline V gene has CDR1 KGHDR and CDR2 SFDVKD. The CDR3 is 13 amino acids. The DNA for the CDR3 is TGTGCCACCAGTGACTGGACAGGGTCTGGCTACACCTTC. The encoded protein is CATSDWTGSGYTF.

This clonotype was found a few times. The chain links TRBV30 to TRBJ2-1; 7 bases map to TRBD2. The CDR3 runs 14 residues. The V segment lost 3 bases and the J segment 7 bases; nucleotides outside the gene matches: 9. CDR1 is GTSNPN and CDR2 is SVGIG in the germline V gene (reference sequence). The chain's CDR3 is CAWRLREMRNEQFF. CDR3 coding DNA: TGTGCCTGGAGGTTGCGGGAGATGAGGAATGAGCAGTTCTTC.

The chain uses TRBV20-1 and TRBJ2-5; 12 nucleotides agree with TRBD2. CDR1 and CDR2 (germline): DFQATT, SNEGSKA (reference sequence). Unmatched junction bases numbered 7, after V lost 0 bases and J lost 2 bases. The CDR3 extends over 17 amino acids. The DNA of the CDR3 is TGCAGTGCTAGAGAGGCGGTACTAGCGGGGGGACAAGAGACCCAGTACTTC. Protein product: CSAREAVLAGGQETQYF.

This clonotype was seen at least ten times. CDR3 residues: CSVEDGPNQPQHF. DNA of the CDR3: TGCAGCGTTGAAGATGGCCCGAATCAGCCCCAGCATTTT. The chain joins TRBV29-1 to TRBJ1-5; no clear D gene. The CDR3 runs to 13 residues. Germline CDR1 is SQVTM and CDR2 is ANQGSEA. The V gene lost 0 bases and the J gene lost 4 bases, with 7 bases spanning the gap.

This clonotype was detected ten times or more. CDR3 amino acids: CASSYLNEQFF. The CDR3 nucleotides are TGTGCCAGCAGTTACCTGAATGAGCAGTTCTTC. The chain employs TRBV6-5 and TRBJ2-1; D is unclear. CDR3 length: 11 amino acids. Trimming took off 2 bases at V and 7 bases at J, with 3 bases between the two ends. Germline V gene lookup returns CDR1 MNHEY and CDR2 SVGAGI.

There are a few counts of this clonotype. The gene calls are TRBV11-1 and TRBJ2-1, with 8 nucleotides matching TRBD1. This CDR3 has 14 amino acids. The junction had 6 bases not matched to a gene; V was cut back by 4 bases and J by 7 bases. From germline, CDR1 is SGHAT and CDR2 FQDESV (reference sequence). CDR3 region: CASSYSRGLNEQFF. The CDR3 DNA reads TGTGCCAGCAGCTATTCCAGGGGGCTGAATGAGCAGTTCTTC.

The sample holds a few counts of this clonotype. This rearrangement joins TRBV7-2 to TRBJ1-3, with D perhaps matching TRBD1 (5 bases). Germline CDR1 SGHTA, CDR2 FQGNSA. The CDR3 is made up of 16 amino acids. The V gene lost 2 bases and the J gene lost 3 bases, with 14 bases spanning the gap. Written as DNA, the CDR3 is TGTGCCAGCAGCTTACCGACGGGGGGTAGTGGAAACACCATATATTTT. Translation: CASSLPTGGSGNTIYF.

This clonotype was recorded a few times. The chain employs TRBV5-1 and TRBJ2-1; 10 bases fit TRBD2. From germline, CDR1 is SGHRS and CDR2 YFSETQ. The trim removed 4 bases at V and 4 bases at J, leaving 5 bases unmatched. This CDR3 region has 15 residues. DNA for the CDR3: TGCGCCAGCAGCGAGTCTAGCGGGGGATACAATGAGCAGTTCTTC. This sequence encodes CASSESSGGYNEQFF.

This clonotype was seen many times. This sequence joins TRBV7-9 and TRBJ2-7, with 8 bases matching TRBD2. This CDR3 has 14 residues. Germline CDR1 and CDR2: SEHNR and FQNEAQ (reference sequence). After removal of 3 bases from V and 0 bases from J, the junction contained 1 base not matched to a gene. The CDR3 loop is CASSFSGISYEQYF. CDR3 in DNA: TGTGCCAGCAGCTTTAGCGGGATCTCCTACGAGCAGTACTTC.

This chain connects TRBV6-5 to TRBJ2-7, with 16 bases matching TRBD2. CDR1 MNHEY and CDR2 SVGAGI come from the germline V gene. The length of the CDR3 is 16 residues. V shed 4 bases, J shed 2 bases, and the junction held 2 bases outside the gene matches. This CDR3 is CASSSGLAGGTYEQYF. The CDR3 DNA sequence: TGTGCCAGCAGTTCGGGACTAGCGGGGGGGACCTACGAGCAGTACTTC.

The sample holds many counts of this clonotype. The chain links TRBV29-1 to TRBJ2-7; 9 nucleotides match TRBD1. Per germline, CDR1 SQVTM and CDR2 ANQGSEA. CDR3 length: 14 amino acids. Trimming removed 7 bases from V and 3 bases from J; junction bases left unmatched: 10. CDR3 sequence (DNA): TGCAGCGCCGCGATGGACAGGGGAATCTACGAGCAGTACTTC. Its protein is CSAAMDRGIYEQYF.

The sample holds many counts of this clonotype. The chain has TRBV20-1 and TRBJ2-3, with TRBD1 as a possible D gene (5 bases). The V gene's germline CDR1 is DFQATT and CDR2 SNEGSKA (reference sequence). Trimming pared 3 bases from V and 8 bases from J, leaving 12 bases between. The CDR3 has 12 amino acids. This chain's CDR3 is CSASPAGSTQYF. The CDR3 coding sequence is TGCAGTGCTAGTCCCGCAGGGTCTACGCAGTATTTT.

DNA for the CDR3: TGTGCCAGCAGCTTAGTCGACTACGAGCAGTACTTC. The encoded protein is CASSLVDYEQYF. The chain couples TRBV7-2 to TRBJ2-7; D is unclear. This CDR3 spans 12 amino acids. Germline values: CDR1 SGHTA, CDR2 FQGNSA. Trimming took 1 base from V and 3 from J, leaving 4 bases between them.

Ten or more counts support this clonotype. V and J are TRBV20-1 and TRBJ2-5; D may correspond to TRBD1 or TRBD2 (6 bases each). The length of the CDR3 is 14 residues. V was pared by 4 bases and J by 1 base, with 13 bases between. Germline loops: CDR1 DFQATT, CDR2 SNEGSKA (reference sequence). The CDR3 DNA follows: TGCAGTGCTATGCTAGGGGGGTTCCAAGAGACCCAGTACTTC. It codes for CSAMLGGFQETQYF.